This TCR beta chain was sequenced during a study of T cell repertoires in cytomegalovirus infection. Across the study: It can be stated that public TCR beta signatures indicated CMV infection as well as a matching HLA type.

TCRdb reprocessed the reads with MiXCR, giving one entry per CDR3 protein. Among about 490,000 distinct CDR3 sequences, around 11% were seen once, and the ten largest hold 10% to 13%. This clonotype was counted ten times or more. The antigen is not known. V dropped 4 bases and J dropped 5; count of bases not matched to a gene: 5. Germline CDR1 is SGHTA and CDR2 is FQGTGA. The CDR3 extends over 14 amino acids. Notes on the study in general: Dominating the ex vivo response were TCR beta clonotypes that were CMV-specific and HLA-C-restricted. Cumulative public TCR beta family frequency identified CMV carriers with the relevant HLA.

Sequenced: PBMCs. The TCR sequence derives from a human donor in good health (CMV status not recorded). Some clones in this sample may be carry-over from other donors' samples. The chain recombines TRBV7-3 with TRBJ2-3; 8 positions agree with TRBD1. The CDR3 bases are TGTGCCAGCAGCTGGGGACAGGTTGAAGATACGCAGTATTTT. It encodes CASSWGQVEDTQYF.